The 20 T cell receptor beta chains reported below all come from one sample, sequenced in a study of blood T cell repertoires in COVID-19. Measured with immunoSEQ multiplex PCR; TCRdb has only the in-frame clones, and not every one. The sample has fewer than 200,000 clones, 88% seen once. The material sequenced was PBMCs or T cells enriched from blood (not recorded which). The source is a woman aged 18-29 years who had recovered from COVID-19.

The chain joins TRBV7-2 to TRBJ1-6; no firm D call. Germline CDR1 and CDR2: SGHTA and FQGNSA. V was shortened by 3 bases and J by 9 bases, with 6 bases between the two germline ends. The CDR3 extends over 12 amino acids. The CDR3 loop reads CASSLSSSPLHF. For the CDR3, the DNA is TGTGCCAGCAGCTTGTCTAGTTCACCCCTCCACTTT.

V gene TRBV27 combines with J gene TRBJ1-2; D uncertain. CDR1 MNHEY and CDR2 SMNVEV come from the germline V gene (reference sequence). The CDR3 has 9 amino acids. V lost 7 bases to trimming and J lost 5 bases, with 2 bases between them. This CDR3 reads CASIYGYTF. In DNA, the CDR3 is TGTGCCAGCATATATGGCTACACCTTC.

The sample holds one count of this clone. The chain links TRBV10-3 to TRBJ1-6, with 11 bases lining up with TRBD1. V lost 0 bases to trimming and J lost 5 bases; unmatched junction nucleotides: 6. The CDR3 spans 18 residues. The germline V gene encodes CDR1 ENHRY and CDR2 SYGVKD. The CDR3 here is CAISESGTGGTHNSPLHF. For the CDR3, the DNA is TGTGCCATCAGTGAGTCGGGGACAGGGGGAACGCATAATTCACCCCTCCACTTT.

The genes are TRBV2 and TRBJ2-2; 10 bases match TRBD2. The V gene's germline CDR1 is SNHLY and CDR2 FYNNEI. With V trimmed by 5 bases and J by 3 bases, 6 bases remained unmatched. This CDR3 has 16 amino acids. The DNA of the CDR3 is TGTGCCAGCAGTCCTTCTAGCGGGGGTCACACCGGGGAGCTGTTTTTT. The encoded protein is CASSPSSGGHTGELFF.

The V gene is TRBV3-1 (or the pseudogene TRBV3-2), the J gene TRBJ1-3, with D perhaps matching TRBD1 (5 bases). In germline, CDR1 is LGHDT, CDR2 YNNKEL (reference sequence). Trimming removed 0 bases from V and 0 bases from J, with 9 bases in between. The CDR3 runs to 16 residues. The CDR3 loop is CASSQEGLSSGNTIYF. In DNA form, the CDR3 reads TGTGCCAGCAGCCAAGAGGGGCTAAGCTCTGGAAACACCATATATTTT.

CDR3 residues: CASTIDGLYYGYTF. The CDR3 DNA reads TGTGCCAGTACTATTGACGGACTATACTATGGCTACACCTTC. The V and J genes are TRBV19 and TRBJ1-2, with D uncertain. Germline CDR1 is LNHDA and CDR2 is SQIVND (reference sequence). The CDR3 has 14 residues. V was pared by 7 bases and J by 3 bases, with 15 bases between.

The chain is built from TRBV7-2 and TRBJ2-5, with D possibly matching TRBD2 (7 bases). Germline CDR1 is SGHTA and CDR2 is FQGNSA. Between the trimmed V and J ends, which lost 3 bases and 1 base, there was a span of 12 bases. The CDR3 covers 15 residues. CDR3 sequence reads: CASSFIRGAQETQYF. The CDR3 region has the DNA TGTGCCAGCAGCTTCATCCGGGGGGCCCAAGAGACCCAGTACTTC.

This clone was counted once. This chain uses TRBV7-2 with TRBJ2-2; D is undetermined. The germline V and J ends were trimmed by 0 bases and 0 bases, with 5 bases remaining between them. Germline lookup yields CDR1 SGHTA and CDR2 FQGNSA. The CDR3 has 15 residues. CDR3 residues: CASSLAEANTGELFF. The CDR3 coding sequence is TGTGCCAGCAGCTTAGCCGAGGCGAACACCGGGGAGCTGTTTTTT.

J is TRBJ2-2 and V is TRBV7-9, with TRBD2 as a possible D gene (5 bases). CDR3 length equals 14 residues. Deletions cut 0 bases from V and 8 bases from J, with 10 bases between. CDR1 SEHNR and CDR2 FQNEAQ come from the germline V gene (reference sequence). This CDR3 is CASSLAGVFGELFF. As DNA, the CDR3 is TGTGCCAGCAGCTTAGCGGGAGTATTTGGGGAGCTGTTTTTT.

The rearrangement uses TRBV4-1 and TRBJ2-7; TRBD1 is a possible D gene (6 bases). CDR1 MGHRA and CDR2 YSYEKL come from the germline V gene. The CDR3 has 18 residues. Between the trimmed V and J ends, which lost 0 bases and 2 bases, there was a span of 20 bases. The CDR3 loop is CASSQDLSGVLGAYEQYF. In nucleotides, the CDR3 is TGCGCCAGCAGCCAAGATCTTTCAGGGGTATTGGGGGCCTACGAGCAGTACTTC.

The chain recombines TRBV3-1 (or the pseudogene TRBV3-2) with TRBJ2-7; D is possibly TRBD1 (6 bases). The V gene's germline CDR1 is LGHDT and CDR2 YNNKEL (reference sequence). The CDR3 contains 15 residues. Trimming took 1 base from V and 5 from J, leaving 15 bases between them. CDR3 loop: CASSQGSTGLHEQYF. The CDR3 DNA reads TGTGCCAGCAGCCAAGGGTCAACAGGGCTCCACGAGCAGTACTTC.

This sequence joins TRBV7-6 and TRBJ1-1; the D gene is possibly TRBD1 (5 bases). Germline V gene data show CDR1 as SGHVS and CDR2 as FNYEAQ. The V end lost 5 bases, the J end lost 1 base, and 17 bases lay between the germline ends. The CDR3 is 16 residues long. CDR3 amino acids: CASSNLWGVRNTEAFF. The CDR3 bases are TGTGCCAGCAGCAACCTCTGGGGGGTTCGGAACACTGAAGCTTTCTTT.

This chain connects TRBV11-1 to TRBJ2-7; 12 bases are a match to TRBD2. The CDR3 extends over 16 amino acids. The trim removed 1 base at V and 5 bases at J, leaving 6 bases unmatched. The germline V gene encodes CDR1 SGHAT and CDR2 FQDESV (reference sequence). The CDR3, as DNA: TGTGCCAGCAGCTTAGGACTAGCGGGAGTCGGGAACGAGCAGTACTTC. The encoded protein is CASSLGLAGVGNEQYF.

J is TRBJ1-1 and V is TRBV9; 8 bases are a match to TRBD1. The ends lost 4 bases at V and 4 bases at J; junction bases unmatched: 3. The CDR3 is 13 residues long. The germline V gene has CDR1 SGDLS and CDR2 YYNGEE. The CDR3 loop is CASSRTGSTEAFF. CDR3 bases: TGTGCCAGCAGCAGGACAGGGAGCACTGAAGCTTTCTTT.

V gene TRBV24-1 combines with J gene TRBJ2-3; a weak D match, TRBD1 (5 bases). The V end was cut by 3 bases, the J end by 3 bases, with 15 bases between. From germline, CDR1 is KGHDR and CDR2 SFDVKD. This CDR3 has 16 residues. CDR3 amino acids: CATSDRGWSGTDTQYF. The CDR3 DNA reads as TGTGCCACCAGTGATCGCGGCTGGTCAGGGACAGATACGCAGTATTTT.

This clone was found once. The gene calls are TRBV19 and TRBJ1-4; no clear D. Germline V gene data show CDR1 as LNHDA and CDR2 as SQIVND (reference sequence). The ends were cut back, 4 bases at V and 8 bases at J, with 8 bases in the middle. The CDR3 totals 12 residues. Here the CDR3 reads CASSTTGEKLFF. The CDR3 nucleotides read TGTGCCAGTAGTACGACCGGGGAAAAACTGTTTTTT.

This sequence joins TRBV5-1 and TRBJ1-1, with 9 bases that match TRBD1. The CDR3 runs 15 residues. Germline-derived CDR1 and CDR2 are SGHRS and YFSETQ. The J segment lost 5 bases and the V segment lost 2 bases, leaving 7 bases of the junction unmatched. Here the CDR3 DNA reads TGCGCCAGCAGCTTAGGACAGGGGAGTCAAACTGAAGCTTTCTTT. Its protein is CASSLGQGSQTEAFF.

V and J are TRBV10-3 and TRBJ1-1; D is perhaps TRBD1 (6 bases). CDR3 length: 22 residues. The ends were cut back, 3 bases at V and 7 bases at J, with 39 bases in the middle. In germline, CDR1 is ENHRY, CDR2 SYGVKD. CDR3 DNA: TGTGCCATCAGTGAAGACTGGACAGCGGCAGCCGGTGTATTGTGGGGGAGGGATGAAGCTTTCTTT. It is translated as CAISEDWTAAAGVLWGRDEAFF.

The gene calls are TRBV5-8 and TRBJ1-5, with D possibly TRBD1 on 5 matching bases. Germline V gene data show CDR1 as SGHTS and CDR2 as YDEGEE. The CDR3 loop spans 16 amino acids. The V end lost 6 bases, the J end lost 6 bases, and 22 bases lay between the germline ends. CDR3 region: CASTSWPAGISQPQHF. DNA of the CDR3: TGTGCCAGCACCTCATGGCCGGCAGGGATTAGTCAGCCCCAGCATTTT.

The chain links TRBV3-1 (or the pseudogene TRBV3-2) to TRBJ1-3; TRBD1 matches 7 bases. V dropped 6 bases and J dropped 1; count of bases not matched to a gene: 6. The CDR3 extends over 15 amino acids. Per germline, CDR1 LGHDT and CDR2 YNNKEL (reference sequence). Written as DNA, the CDR3 is TGTGCCAGCAGACTTACAGGGGAGTCTGGAAACACCATATATTTT. It codes for CASRLTGESGNTIYF.